This T cell receptor (beta chain) was observed in a study of T cell responses to AZD1222 COVID-19 vaccine. Study-level findings and limits: The study identified only six AZD1222 recipients as seropositive at baseline. Donor demographics were predominantly white British with a female majority; clonal diversity may be underestimated. With dominance at 160-218 and 743-854, vaccine-associated CD4 TCRs spanned spike.

Only in-frame clones appear in the TCRdb table, and some are missing; sequencing was by immunoSEQ multiplex PCR. The data hold approximately 100,000 clones, with around 94% observed a single time. This CDR3 comprises 13 residues. Trimming removed 5 bases from V and 0 bases from J, with 11 bases in between. Germline V lookup: CDR1 GTSNPN, CDR2 SVGIG (reference sequence). Worth noting for this clone: Its antigen is as yet unknown.

The clonotype was recovered from an adult in good health. The sequencing used peripheral blood, collected on day 0 of AZD1222 vaccination. This chain links TRBV30 with TRBJ2-7; the D gene is possibly TRBD1 (6 bases). The CDR3 sequence: CAWGTTSSYEQYF. CDR3 bases: TGTGCCTGGGGGACAACAAGCTCCTACGAGCAGTACTTC.